Presented here are 15 T cell receptor beta chains from one specimen sequenced in a study of blood T cell repertoires in COVID-19. Repertoires were generated with immunoSEQ multiplex PCR, while TCRdb's copy carries only in-frame clones and drops some. The top ten hold under 9.5% of the sample, which has 150,000 or so clones, about 86% seen once. What was sequenced was PBMCs or T cells enriched from blood (not recorded which). These receptors all stem from a man aged 50-60 years who had recovered from COVID-19.

The J gene is TRBJ2-5, the V gene TRBV5-8; tentatively, D is TRBD2 (7 bases). CDR1 and CDR2 from the germline V gene are SGHTS and YDEGEE. The ends were cut back, 2 bases at V and 7 bases at J, with 12 bases in the middle. This CDR3 region has 13 residues. The CDR3 reads CASSLGGDGTQYF. As DNA, the CDR3 is TGTGCCAGCAGCTTAGGGGGGGATGGGACCCAGTACTTC.

The genes are TRBV29-1 and TRBJ2-5, with TRBD2 identical over 7 bases. The germline gives CDR1 SQVTM, CDR2 ANQGSEA. This CDR3 comprises 15 residues. V gave up 0 bases and J gave up 5 bases; unmatched junction bases: 9. The CDR3: CSVEESVDGGETQYF. The CDR3 nucleotides are TGCAGCGTTGAAGAGTCGGTCGACGGGGGGGAGACCCAGTACTTC.

The CDR3 DNA is TGTGCCAGCAGTTACCTCCAGGGGTACGAGACCCAGTACTTC. Its translation is CASSYLQGYETQYF. The J gene is TRBJ2-5, the V gene TRBV6-2 or TRBV6-3; perhaps TRBD1 as D (6 bases). CDR3 length equals 14 residues. CDR1 is MNHEY and CDR2 is SVGEGT in the germline V gene. Trimming stripped 2 bases from V and 5 bases from J, with 12 bases between.

The chain links TRBV3-1 (or the pseudogene TRBV3-2) to TRBJ1-2; D is perhaps TRBD1 (5 bases). V lost 5 bases and J lost 0, with 22 bases in between. The CDR3 length is 18 residues. Per germline, CDR1 LGHDT and CDR2 YNNKEL (reference sequence). The CDR3 spells CASSVQQAGRKTNYGYTF. CDR3 sequence (DNA): TGTGCCAGCAGCGTTCAACAAGCGGGACGCAAGACTAACTATGGCTACACCTTC.

DNA for the CDR3: TGTGCCAGCAGTTATGGTCGGGGGAGGGACGCTTTCTTT. It codes for CASSYGRGRDAFF. J is TRBJ1-1 and V is TRBV6-5; tentatively, D is TRBD1 (5 bases). The CDR3 has 13 residues. Germline values: CDR1 MNHEY, CDR2 SVGAGI. V was clipped by 3 bases and J by 11 bases, with 16 bases between them.

The chain is built from TRBV5-6 and TRBJ2-7, with D possibly TRBD2 on 6 matching bases. Germline-derived CDR1 and CDR2 are SGHDT and YYEEEE. The length of the CDR3 is 14 residues. Trimming pared 2 bases from V and 2 bases from J, leaving 11 bases between. The CDR3 DNA reads TGTGCCAGCAGCTTTGCGGGACCGACCTACGAGCAGTACTTC. It encodes CASSFAGPTYEQYF.

A single count supports this clone. The rearrangement links TRBV19 to TRBJ2-2, with 10 bases fitting TRBD1. Unmatched junction bases numbered 6, after V lost 10 bases and J lost 7 bases. The CDR3 contains 13 residues. Germline V gives CDR1 LNHDA, CDR2 SQIVND (reference sequence). In DNA form, the CDR3 reads TGTGCCACCATGGGACAGGGGCACGGGGAGCTGTTTTTT. This gives the protein CATMGQGHGELFF.

The chain carries TRBV18 and TRBJ2-1; D remains unclear. The CDR3 has 12 amino acids. Germline V lookup: CDR1 KGHSH, CDR2 LQKENI. V was cut by 6 bases and J by 9 bases, with 12 bases left in between. The CDR3 sequence is CASSPTTGEQFF. CDR3 coding DNA: TGTGCCAGCTCCCCTACAACGGGTGAGCAGTTCTTC.

V gene TRBV27 combines with J gene TRBJ1-2; a weak D match, TRBD1 (6 bases). This CDR3 region has 13 residues. Per the germline V gene, CDR1 is MNHEY and CDR2 is SMNVEV (reference sequence). Trimming pared 8 bases from V and 8 bases from J, leaving 18 bases between. CDR3 in DNA: TGTGCCAGCGGCCAAAACAGGGAGATCGGCTACACCTTC. Translating gives CASGQNREIGYTF.

V and J are TRBV28 and TRBJ1-2; D is uncertain. The CDR3 contains 12 residues. Trimming removed 2 bases from V and 5 bases from J, with 6 bases in between. Germline assignment: CDR1 MDHEN and CDR2 SYDVKM. The CDR3 region is CASSLTVYGYTF. Here the CDR3 DNA reads TGTGCCAGCAGTTTAACAGTATATGGCTACACCTTC.

The genes are TRBV3-1 (or the pseudogene TRBV3-2) and TRBJ1-1; no firm D call. This CDR3 has 13 amino acids. CDR1 LGHDT and CDR2 YNNKEL come from the germline V gene (reference sequence). Trimming left V 9 bases short and J 5 bases short, with 16 bases between. The DNA for the CDR3 is TGTGCCAGTACCAAGACTCGGAGTACTGAAGCTTTCTTT. This sequence encodes CASTKTRSTEAFF.

The chain combines TRBV4-3 with TRBJ2-7, with TRBD1 as a possible D gene (5 bases). CDR1 is LGHNA and CDR2 is YSLEER in the germline V gene. Between the trimmed V and J ends, which lost 1 base and 2 bases, there was a span of 15 bases. This CDR3 spans 16 amino acids. CDR3: CASSQGPQGTTYEQYF. CDR3 nucleotides: TGCGCCAGCAGCCAAGGGCCCCAGGGAACCACCTACGAGCAGTACTTC.

CDR3 nucleotides: TGTGCCAGCTTGGCTGCAGGGATAAATCAGCCCCAGCATTTT. The encoded protein is CASLAAGINQPQHF. This chain connects TRBV2 to TRBJ1-5; tentative D call: TRBD1 (5 bases). This CDR3 spans 14 amino acids. V was cut by 8 bases and J by 4 bases, with 15 bases left in between. Germline CDR1 SNHLY, CDR2 FYNNEI.

V and J are TRBV4-1 and TRBJ1-1; no reliable D call. The germline gives CDR1 MGHRA, CDR2 YSYEKL. V lost 0 bases and J lost 12, with 17 bases in between. CDR3 size: 14 residues. CDR3 coding DNA: TGCGCCAGCAGCCAAGATGTGGCGGGGTTGAGGTCTTTCTTT. It specifies CASSQDVAGLRSFF.

The chain is built from TRBV5-1 and TRBJ2-1, with D perhaps TRBD2 (5 bases). This CDR3 is built from 15 residues. Germline values: CDR1 SGHRS, CDR2 YFSETQ. Trimming took 0 bases from V and 6 from J, leaving 13 bases between them. The CDR3 here is CASSLGEGGGNEQFF. The CDR3 nucleotides are TGCGCCAGCAGCTTGGGAGAGGGCGGAGGCAATGAGCAGTTCTTC. The full variable domain, completed using reference TRBV5-1 and TRBJ2-1, is KAGVTQTPRYLIKTRGQQVTLSCSPISGHRSVSWYQQTPGQGLQFLFEYFSETQRNKGNFPGRFSGRQFSNSRSEMNVSTLELGDSALYLCASSLGEGGGNEQFFGPGTRLTVL.